This T cell receptor (beta chain) was recovered during a study of cytomegalovirus exposure and HLA in healthy donors. Study as a whole: Assignment to the Caucasian-associated ancestry cluster applied to over 70% of the 300 to 500 genotyped donors.

PCR involved 60 Vbeta and 13 Jbeta primers. This table comes from immunoSEQ multiplex PCR, and its TCRdb copy is limited to in-frame clones, with some not included. The profile shows some 130,000 clones, about 70% of them singletons. From germline, CDR1 is SGHRS and CDR2 YFSETQ. The CDR3 is 14 residues long. V was clipped by 0 bases and J by 4 bases, with 7 bases between them. Healthy bone marrow donors made up the cohort. Sequenced material: PBMCs. V gene TRBV5-1 combines with J gene TRBJ2-2; D is unclear. The sequence was collected from a man aged 40-50 years in good health and CMV-seronegative. CDR3 loop: CASSLVIPTGELFF. CDR3 bases: TGCGCCAGCAGCTTGGTAATTCCCACCGGGGAGCTGTTTTTT. The variable domain in full, with the rest retrieved from reference TRBV5-1 and TRBJ2-2, is KAGVTQTPRYLIKTRGQQVTLSCSPISGHRSVSWYQQTPGQGLQFLFEYFSETQRNKGNFPGRFSGRQFSNSRSEMNVSTLELGDSALYLCASSLVIPTGELFFGEGSRLTVL.